Listed below are T cell receptor beta chains from one sample, sequenced in a study of T-cell memory formation after mild COVID-19. TCRdb called the 5' RACE reads again in MiXCR, with one record for every CDR3 protein. The table has a few hundred thousand distinct CDR3 sequences, roughly an eighth seen once; the top ten hold 21%. Source material: PBMCs or a T cell subset sorted from them (not recorded which). The origin of the receptors is a man in his late teens or twenties who had mild COVID-19 (a few samples of this study predate the infection). Cell type and time point are not known. Both conserved end residues are part of each CDR3. A D gene is named only where the DNA matches it firmly. Some rows have no size entry. The others give once, few or many, or a class for an expanded clone.

v_call	clone_size	j_call	d_call	cdr3_aa	cdr3_nt
TRBV4-3	.	TRBJ1-5	.	CASSQEVMRNQPQHF	TGCGCCAGCAGCCAAGAGGTTATGCGGAATCAGCCCCAGCATTTT
TRBV7-9	few	TRBJ2-7	TRBD1	CASSSRDRREQYF	TGTGCCAGCAGCTCCCGGGACAGGAGGGAGCAGTACTTC
TRBV20-1	few	TRBJ2-7	.	CSASPGFSYEQYF	TGCAGTGCCAGCCCGGGATTCTCCTACGAGCAGTACTTC
TRBV11-2	few	TRBJ2-5	TRBD2	CASSFRTSGVETQYF	TGTGCCAGCAGCTTTCGGACTAGCGGGGTAGAGACCCAGTACTTC
TRBV6-5	many	TRBJ1-2	.	CASSSRDTYGYTF	TGTGCCAGCAGCTCGAGGGACACCTATGGCTACACCTTC
TRBV4-1	.	TRBJ2-7	.	CASSQETSSYEQYF	TGCGCCAGCAGCCAAGAAACTAGCTCCTACGAGCAGTACTTC
TRBV29-1	few	TRBJ2-3	.	CSVDRRGADTQYF	TGCAGCGTTGACAGAAGGGGGGCAGATACGCAGTATTTT
TRBV6-5	.	TRBJ2-5	.	CASSYMWTWGETQYF	TGTGCCAGCAGTTACATGTGGACCTGGGGGGAGACCCAGTACTTC
TRBV15	few	TRBJ2-3	.	CATRGGGGWTDTQYF	TGTGCCACCAGAGGGGGCGGGGGCTGGACAGATACGCAGTATTTT
TRBV12-3/TRBV12-4	.	TRBJ1-2	.	CASSNSGNYGYTF	TGTGCCAGCAGTAATTCAGGGAACTATGGCTACACCTTC
TRBV5-1	.	TRBJ2-3	.	CASSLVAGGLTDTQYF	TGCGCCAGCAGCTTGGTGGCAGGGGGGCTCACAGATACGCAGTATTTT
TRBV5-1	.	TRBJ1-1	TRBD1	CASSLWTGGGTEAFF	TGCGCCAGCAGCTTGTGGACAGGGGGGGGCACTGAAGCTTTCTTT
TRBV5-6	.	TRBJ1-1	TRBD1	CASSGTGALNTEAFF	TGTGCCAGCAGCGGGACAGGGGCCTTGAACACTGAAGCTTTCTTT
TRBV12-3/TRBV12-4	.	TRBJ1-5	TRBD1	CASGPGGGNQPQHF	TGTGCCAGCGGGCCAGGGGGAGGCAATCAGCCCCAGCATTTT
TRBV7-9	few	TRBJ2-5	.	CASSLEEGAETQYF	TGTGCCAGCAGCTTGGAGGAGGGGGCAGAGACCCAGTACTTC
TRBV20-1	.	TRBJ2-3	TRBD1	CSARTGATDTQYF	TGCAGTGCTCGGACAGGGGCCACAGATACGCAGTATTTT
TRBV6-5	.	TRBJ1-5	.	CASSVAGGQPQHF	TGTGCCAGCAGTGTCGCCGGGGGTCAGCCCCAGCATTTT